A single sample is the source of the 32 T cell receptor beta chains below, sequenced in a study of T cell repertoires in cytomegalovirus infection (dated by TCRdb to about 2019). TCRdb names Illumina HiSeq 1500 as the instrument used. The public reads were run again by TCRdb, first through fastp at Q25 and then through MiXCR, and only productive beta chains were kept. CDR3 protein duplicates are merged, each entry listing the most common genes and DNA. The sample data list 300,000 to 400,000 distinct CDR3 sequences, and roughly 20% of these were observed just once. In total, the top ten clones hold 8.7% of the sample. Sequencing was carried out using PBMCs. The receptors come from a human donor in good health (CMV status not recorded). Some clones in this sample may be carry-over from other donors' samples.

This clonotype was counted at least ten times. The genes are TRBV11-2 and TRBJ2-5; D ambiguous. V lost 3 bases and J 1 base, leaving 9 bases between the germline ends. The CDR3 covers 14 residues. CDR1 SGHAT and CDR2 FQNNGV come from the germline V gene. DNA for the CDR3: TGTGCCAGCAGCTTTAGCCCGGGCCAAGAGACCCAGTACTTC. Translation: CASSFSPGQETQYF.

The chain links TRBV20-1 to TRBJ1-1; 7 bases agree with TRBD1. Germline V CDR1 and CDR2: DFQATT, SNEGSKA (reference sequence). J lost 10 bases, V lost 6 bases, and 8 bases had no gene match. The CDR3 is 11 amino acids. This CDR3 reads CSATGQSRAFF. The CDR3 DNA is TGCAGTGCAACGGGACAGAGTCGAGCTTTCTTT.

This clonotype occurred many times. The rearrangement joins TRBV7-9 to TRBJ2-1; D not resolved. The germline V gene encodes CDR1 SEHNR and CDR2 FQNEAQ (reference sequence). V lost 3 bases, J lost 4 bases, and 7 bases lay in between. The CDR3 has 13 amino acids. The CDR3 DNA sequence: TGTGCCAGCAGCTTTGTAGCTTACAATGAGCAGTTCTTC. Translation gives CASSFVAYNEQFF.

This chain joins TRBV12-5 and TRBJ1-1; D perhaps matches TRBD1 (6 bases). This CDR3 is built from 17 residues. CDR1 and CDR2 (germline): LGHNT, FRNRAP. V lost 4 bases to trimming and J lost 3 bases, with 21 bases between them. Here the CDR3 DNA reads TGTGCTAGTGGTTCTACCCGCCGACAGGCCGAGGACACTGAAGCTTTCTTT. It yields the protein CASGSTRRQAEDTEAFF.

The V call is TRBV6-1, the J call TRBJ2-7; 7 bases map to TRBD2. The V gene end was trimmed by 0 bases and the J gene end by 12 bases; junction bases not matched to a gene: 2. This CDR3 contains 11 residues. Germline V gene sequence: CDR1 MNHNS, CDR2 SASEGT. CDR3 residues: CASSEAGRRYF. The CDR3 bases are TGTGCCAGCAGTGAAGCCGGGAGGCGGTACTTC.

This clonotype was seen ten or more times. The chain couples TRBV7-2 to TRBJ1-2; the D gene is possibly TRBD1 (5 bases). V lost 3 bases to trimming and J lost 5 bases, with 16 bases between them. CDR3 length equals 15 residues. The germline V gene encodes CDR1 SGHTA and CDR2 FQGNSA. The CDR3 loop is CASSLGLSREYGYTF. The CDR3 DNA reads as TGTGCCAGCAGCTTGGGTTTATCCAGGGAGTATGGCTACACCTTC.

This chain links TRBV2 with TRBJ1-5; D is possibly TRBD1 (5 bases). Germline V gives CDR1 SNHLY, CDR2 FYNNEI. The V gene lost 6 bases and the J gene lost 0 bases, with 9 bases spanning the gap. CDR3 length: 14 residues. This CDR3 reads CASRKGYSNQPQHF. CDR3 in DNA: TGTGCCAGCAGAAAGGGGTATAGCAATCAGCCCCAGCATTTT. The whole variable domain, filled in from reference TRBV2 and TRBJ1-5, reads EPEVTQTPSHQVTQMGQEVILRCVPISNHLYFYWYRQILGQKVEFLVSFYNNEISEKSEIFDDQFSVERPDGSNFTLKIRSTKLEDSAMYFCASRKGYSNQPQHFGDGTRLSIL.

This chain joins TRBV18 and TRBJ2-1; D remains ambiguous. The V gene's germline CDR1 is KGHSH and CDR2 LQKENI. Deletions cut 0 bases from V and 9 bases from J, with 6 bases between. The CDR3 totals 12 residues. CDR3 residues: CASSPPLAEQFF. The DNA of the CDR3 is TGTGCCAGCTCACCACCACTGGCTGAGCAGTTCTTC.

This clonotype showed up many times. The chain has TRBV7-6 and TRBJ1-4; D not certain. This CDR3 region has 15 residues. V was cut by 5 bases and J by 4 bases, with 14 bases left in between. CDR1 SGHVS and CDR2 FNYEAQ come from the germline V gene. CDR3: CASSKSGTNNEKLFF. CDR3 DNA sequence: TGTGCCAGCAGCAAAAGCGGTACAAATAATGAAAAACTGTTTTTT.

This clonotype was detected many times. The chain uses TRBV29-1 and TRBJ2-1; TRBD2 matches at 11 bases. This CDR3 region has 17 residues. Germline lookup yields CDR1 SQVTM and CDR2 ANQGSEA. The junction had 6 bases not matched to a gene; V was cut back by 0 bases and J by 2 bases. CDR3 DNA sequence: TGCAGCGTTGAAGAGGTAGCGGGGGGGATTACCTACAATGAGCAGTTCTTC. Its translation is CSVEEVAGGITYNEQFF.

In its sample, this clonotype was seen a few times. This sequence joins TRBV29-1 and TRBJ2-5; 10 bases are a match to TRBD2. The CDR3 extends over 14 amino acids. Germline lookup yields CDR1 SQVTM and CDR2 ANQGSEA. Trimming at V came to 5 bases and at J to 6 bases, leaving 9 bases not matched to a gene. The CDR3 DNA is TGCAGCGTTTTCAGTCTAGCGGGAGTTAAGACCCAGTACTTC. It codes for CSVFSLAGVKTQYF.

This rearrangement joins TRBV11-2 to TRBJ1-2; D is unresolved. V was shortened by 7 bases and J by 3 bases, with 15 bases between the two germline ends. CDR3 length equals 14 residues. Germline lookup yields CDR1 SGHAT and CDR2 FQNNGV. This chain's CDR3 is CASTTAVWDYGYTF. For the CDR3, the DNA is TGTGCCAGCACAACGGCGGTTTGGGACTATGGCTACACCTTC.

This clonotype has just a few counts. This chain's CDR3 is CASSPARPPSEQYF. CDR3 DNA sequence: TGTGCCAGCTCACCAGCCCGGCCACCGTCCGAGCAGTACTTC. V usage is TRBV18 and J usage is TRBJ2-7; D gene ambiguous. The V and J ends lost 2 bases and 6 bases respectively, with 14 bases between them. Germline CDR1 and CDR2: KGHSH and LQKENI. The CDR3 is 14 residues long.

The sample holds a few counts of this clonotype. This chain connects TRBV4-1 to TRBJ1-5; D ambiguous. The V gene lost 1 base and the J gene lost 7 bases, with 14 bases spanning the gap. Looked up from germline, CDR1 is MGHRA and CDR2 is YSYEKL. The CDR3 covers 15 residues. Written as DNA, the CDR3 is TGCGCCAGCAGCCAAGTAATAGTGGGTGGGCAGCCCCAGCATTTT. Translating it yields CASSQVIVGGQPQHF.

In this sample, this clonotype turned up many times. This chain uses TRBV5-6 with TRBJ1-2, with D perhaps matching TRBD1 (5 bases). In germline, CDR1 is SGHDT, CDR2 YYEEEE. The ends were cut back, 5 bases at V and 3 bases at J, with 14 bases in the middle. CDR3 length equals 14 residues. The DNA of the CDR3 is TGTGCCAGCAGTTCGTCTCAGGGAGACTATGGCTACACCTTC. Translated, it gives CASSSSQGDYGYTF.

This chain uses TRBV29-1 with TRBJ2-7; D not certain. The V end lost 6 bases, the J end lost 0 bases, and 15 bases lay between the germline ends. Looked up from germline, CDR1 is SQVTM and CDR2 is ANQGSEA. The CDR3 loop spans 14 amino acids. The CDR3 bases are TGCAGCGTCGAATCCCCGAGTTCCTCCTACGAGCAGTACTTC. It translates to CSVESPSSSYEQYF.

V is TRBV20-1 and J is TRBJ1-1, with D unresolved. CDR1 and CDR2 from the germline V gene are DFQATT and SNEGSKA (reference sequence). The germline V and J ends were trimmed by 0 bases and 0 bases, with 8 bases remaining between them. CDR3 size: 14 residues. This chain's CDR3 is CSARESFMNTEAFF. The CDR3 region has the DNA TGCAGTGCTAGAGAAAGTTTTATGAACACTGAAGCTTTCTTT.

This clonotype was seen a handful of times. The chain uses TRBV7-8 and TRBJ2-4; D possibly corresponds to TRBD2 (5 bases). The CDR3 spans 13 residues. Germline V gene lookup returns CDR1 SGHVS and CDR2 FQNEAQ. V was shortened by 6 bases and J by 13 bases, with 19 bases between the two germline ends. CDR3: CASSRRFGVPQYF. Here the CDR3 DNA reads TGTGCCAGCAGTCGAAGATTCGGGGTTCCACAGTACTTC.

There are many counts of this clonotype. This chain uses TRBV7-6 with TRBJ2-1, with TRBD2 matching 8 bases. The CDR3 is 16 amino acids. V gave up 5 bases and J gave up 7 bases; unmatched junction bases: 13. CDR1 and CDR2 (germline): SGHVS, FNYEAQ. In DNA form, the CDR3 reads TGTGCCAGCAGCCCGCCGCAGCGGGGGTTCGGTAATGAGCAGTTCTTC. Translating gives CASSPPQRGFGNEQFF.

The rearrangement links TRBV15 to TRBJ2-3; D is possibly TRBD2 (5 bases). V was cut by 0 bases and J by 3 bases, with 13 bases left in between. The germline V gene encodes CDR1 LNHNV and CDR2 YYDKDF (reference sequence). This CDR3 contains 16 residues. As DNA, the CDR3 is TGTGCCACCAGCAGAGAGTACGGGATCAGGACAGATACGCAGTATTTT. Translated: CATSREYGIRTDTQYF.

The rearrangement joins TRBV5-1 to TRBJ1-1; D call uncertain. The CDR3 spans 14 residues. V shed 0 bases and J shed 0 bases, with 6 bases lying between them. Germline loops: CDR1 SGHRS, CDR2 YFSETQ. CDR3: CASSLVYMNTEAFF. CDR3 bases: TGCGCCAGCAGCTTGGTCTATATGAACACTGAAGCTTTCTTT.

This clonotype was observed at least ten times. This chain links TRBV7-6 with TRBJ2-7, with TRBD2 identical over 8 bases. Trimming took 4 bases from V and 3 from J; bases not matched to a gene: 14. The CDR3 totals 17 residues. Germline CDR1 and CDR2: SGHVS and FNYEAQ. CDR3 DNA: TGTGCCAGCAGCTCCGCCTTGAGCGGGAGAACGGGCTACGAGCAGTACTTC. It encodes CASSSALSGRTGYEQYF.

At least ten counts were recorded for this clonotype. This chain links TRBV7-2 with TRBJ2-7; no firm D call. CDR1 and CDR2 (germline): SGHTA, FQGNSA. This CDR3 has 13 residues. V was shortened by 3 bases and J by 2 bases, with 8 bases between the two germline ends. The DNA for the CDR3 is TGTGCCAGCAGCTTTTACAGTCCCTACGAGCAGTACTTC. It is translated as CASSFYSPYEQYF.

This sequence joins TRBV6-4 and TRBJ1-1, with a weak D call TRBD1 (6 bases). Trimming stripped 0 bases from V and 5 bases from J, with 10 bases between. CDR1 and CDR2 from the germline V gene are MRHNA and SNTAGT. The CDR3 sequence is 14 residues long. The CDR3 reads CASSDSRGQTEAFF. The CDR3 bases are TGTGCCAGCAGTGACTCCCGCGGACAGACTGAAGCTTTCTTT.

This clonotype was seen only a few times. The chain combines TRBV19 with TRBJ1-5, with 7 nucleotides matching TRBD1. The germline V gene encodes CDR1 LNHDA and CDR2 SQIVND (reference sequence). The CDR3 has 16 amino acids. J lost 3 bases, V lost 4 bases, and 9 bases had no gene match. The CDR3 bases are TGTGCCAGTAGTAGAGGGACAGCATTTAACAATCAGCCCCAGCATTTT. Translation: CASSRGTAFNNQPQHF.

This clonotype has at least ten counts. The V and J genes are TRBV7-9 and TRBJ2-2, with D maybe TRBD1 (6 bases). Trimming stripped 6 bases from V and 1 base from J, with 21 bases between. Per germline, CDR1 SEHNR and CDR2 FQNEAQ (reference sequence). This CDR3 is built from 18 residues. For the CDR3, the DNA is TGTGCCAGCAGTTTTCCCGGGACAAACTTTTGGAACACCGGGGAGCTGTTTTTT. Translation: CASSFPGTNFWNTGELFF.

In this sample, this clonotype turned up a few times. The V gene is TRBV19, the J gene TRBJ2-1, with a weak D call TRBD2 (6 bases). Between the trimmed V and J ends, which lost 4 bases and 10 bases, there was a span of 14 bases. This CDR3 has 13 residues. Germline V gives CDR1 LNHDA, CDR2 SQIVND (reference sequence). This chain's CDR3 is CASSTLTSKEQFF. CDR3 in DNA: TGTGCCAGTAGTACCTTGACTAGTAAGGAGCAGTTCTTC.

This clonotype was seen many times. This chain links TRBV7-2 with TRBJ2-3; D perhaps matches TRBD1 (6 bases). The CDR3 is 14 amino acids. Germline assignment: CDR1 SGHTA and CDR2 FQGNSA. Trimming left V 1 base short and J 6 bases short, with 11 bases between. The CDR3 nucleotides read TGTGCCAGCAGCTTAGGGGTAGGGGGTGATACGCAGTATTTT. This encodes CASSLGVGGDTQYF.

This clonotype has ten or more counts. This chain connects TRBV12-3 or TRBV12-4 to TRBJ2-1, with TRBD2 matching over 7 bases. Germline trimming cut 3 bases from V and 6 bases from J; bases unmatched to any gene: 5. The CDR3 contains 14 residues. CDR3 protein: CASSFPTSANEQFF. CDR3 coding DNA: TGTGCCAGCAGTTTCCCAACTAGCGCCAATGAGCAGTTCTTC.

Here the CDR3 reads CASTIAPMTGTYEQYF. CDR3 DNA: TGTGCCAGCACCATTGCCCCAATGACAGGGACATACGAGCAGTACTTC. V gene TRBV5-6 combines with J gene TRBJ2-7; 7 positions match TRBD1. The V and J ends lost 6 bases and 4 bases, in that order; junction bases with no gene match: 16. CDR3 length: 16 residues. The germline gives CDR1 SGHDT, CDR2 YYEEEE.

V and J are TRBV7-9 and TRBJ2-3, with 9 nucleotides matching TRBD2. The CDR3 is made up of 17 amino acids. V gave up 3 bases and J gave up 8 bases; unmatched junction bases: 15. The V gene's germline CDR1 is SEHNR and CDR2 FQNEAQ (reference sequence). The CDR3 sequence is CASSFPQSGRPRGTQYF. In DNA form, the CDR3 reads TGTGCCAGCAGCTTCCCTCAGAGCGGGAGGCCCCGGGGTACGCAGTATTTT.

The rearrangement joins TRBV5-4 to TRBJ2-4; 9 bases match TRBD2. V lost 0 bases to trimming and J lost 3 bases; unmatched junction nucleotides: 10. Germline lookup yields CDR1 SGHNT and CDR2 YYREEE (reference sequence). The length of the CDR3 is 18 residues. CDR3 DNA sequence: TGTGCCAGCAGCTTGGAATTCGCTAGCGGGGCCAACAAAAACATTCAGTACTTC. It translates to CASSLEFASGANKNIQYF.